The source of this TCR beta chain is a study of shared clonotypes between healthy human individuals. Whole-study findings and limits: A handful of donors held approximately 4.5% of naive CD4 clonotypes in common. Non-shared clonotypes had lower generation probabilities than clonotypes shared by all four sorted-subset donors.

Investigators divided CD4+ cells into CD45RA+ naive and CD45RA-negative memory subsets. This clone has a handful of counts. Antigen specificity is unknown. Other DNA sequences in this specimen translate into the identical CDR3. Data came from immunoSEQ multiplex PCR; TCRdb stores just in-frame clones and leaves some out. The sample records 2 million to 2.5 million clones, 85% to 95% being singletons. This CDR3 contains 13 residues. The germline gives CDR1 SGHTA, CDR2 FQGTGA. Trimming removed 5 bases at V and 0 bases at J, with 2 bases between. Specimen: naive CD4+ T cells from PBMCs. Subset indicated: CD45RA+ positively selected. The receptor's source is a man aged 18 to 30 in good health. Some clones in this sample may be carry-over from other donors' samples. The V call is TRBV7-3, the J call TRBJ2-6; D remains ambiguous. CDR3 amino acids: CASSPSGANVLTF. The CDR3 DNA reads as TGTGCCAGCAGCCCCTCTGGGGCCAACGTCCTGACTTTC.